This T cell receptor beta chain was recorded in a study of T cells in Graves' hyperthyroidism and ophthalmopathy. General study findings and limits: Model output signaled ophthalmopathy a median around 6.9 months ahead of onset. In blood, most of the thyroid clonotypes expanded above 0.001 were also present.

This clonotype was detected many times. Its antigen is not known. The TCR beta CDR3 regions underwent amplification using RNA transcripts as the source. TCR CDR3 regions were first amplified by RT-PCR with HTBI primers. One entry per CDR3 protein results from TCRdb running MiXCR on the multiplex PCR reads. The table lists about 98,000 distinct CDR3 sequences, approximately 40% of them singletons. Stable Graves' hyperthyroidism denoted no ophthalmopathy progression over 18 months. Diagnosis rested on symptoms, serum thyroxine and TRAb, thyroid ultrasound, and orbital computed tomography. Sequences were obtained from peripheral blood or thyroid tissue (not recorded which). The sequence was collected from a woman in her 30s with Graves' hyperthyroidism.

CDR3 amino acids: CASSLFGDTQYF. CDR3 DNA sequence: TGTGCCAGCAGCTTATTCGGGGATACGCAGTATTTT. V gene TRBV7-6 combines with J gene TRBJ2-3; the D is unclear. The germline V gene encodes CDR1 SGHVS and CDR2 FNYEAQ. Trimming removed 2 bases from V and 6 bases from J, with 6 bases in between. The CDR3 contains 12 residues.